In its sample, the clone carrying this T cell receptor beta chain was seen many times. The antigen is unknown. The entry originates in a study of early T cells in non-severe SARS-CoV-2 infection. Study-wide results and limits: VDJdb matching, biased toward anti-spike CD8 responses, missed private and CD4 specificities.

Germline values: CDR1 SQVTM, CDR2 ANQGSEA. The CDR3 runs 12 residues. Trimming took 3 bases from V and 11 from J; bases not matched to a gene: 5. The TCR library protocol attached unique molecular identifiers to the individual cDNA molecules. TCRdb passed the 5' RACE reads through MiXCR, listing each CDR3 protein once. The data show 20,000 to 30,000 distinct CDR3 sequences, with about 4.5% seen just once and 5.6% held by the top ten. V gene TRBV29-1 combines with J gene TRBJ2-1; 9 nucleotides match TRBD2. The clonotype comes from an adult who was a healthcare worker with PCR-confirmed SARS-CoV-2 infection or an uninfected control (not recorded which). What was sequenced was whole blood. CDR3 in amino acids: CSVERGGGQQFF. The CDR3 DNA sequence: TGCAGCGTTGAGCGGGGGGGCGGCCAGCAGTTCTTC.